This T cell receptor beta chain emerged from a study of cytomegalovirus exposure and HLA in healthy donors. The PCR used 60 Vbeta and 13 Jbeta primers. Produced via immunoSEQ multiplex PCR; TCRdb's table is partial and in-frame only. The sample has over 250,000 clones, under 80% seen once. For this clone: Different DNA sequences within this sample yield the same CDR3.

The CDR3 consists of 15 residues. V was clipped by 4 bases and J by 0 bases; unmatched bases: 2. Germline V CDR1 and CDR2: SNHLY, FYNNEI. V and J are TRBV2 and TRBJ2-3, with 9 bases identical to TRBD1. This clonotype originated in a female donor in good health and CMV-seronegative. Sample: PBMCs. CDR3 sequence: CASSATGGSTDTQYF. The CDR3 DNA reads as TGTGCCAGCAGTGCGACAGGGGGTAGCACAGATACGCAGTATTTT.